The clone carrying this T cell receptor beta chain was recorded a few times. Its antigen is not identified. The data stem from a study of response to subunit inactivated influenza vaccine. Whole-study results and caveats: The authors proposed limited new T cell recruitment per seasonal influenza vaccination.

V lost 5 bases to trimming and J lost 0 bases, with 15 bases between them. The CDR3 totals 15 residues. The germline gives CDR1 DFQATT, CDR2 SNEGSKA (reference sequence). TCRdb independently ran MiXCR on the RT-PCR reads; one entry per CDR3 protein. The profile shows around 530,000 distinct CDR3 sequences, more than 15% of them singletons. The chain couples TRBV20-1 to TRBJ2-3, with D possibly matching TRBD2 (5 bases). The source was CD4+ T cells sorted from PBMCs, collected around 25 months after vaccination. This clonotype was obtained from a man between 50 and 75 years old who received an inactivated influenza vaccine. CDR3 loop: CSALASGGSTDTQYF. CDR3 bases: TGCAGTGCTCTAGCCAGCGGCGGGAGCACAGATACGCAGTATTTT.